This is a list of T cell receptor beta chains from one sample in a study of cytomegalovirus exposure and HLA in healthy donors. This table comes from immunoSEQ multiplex PCR, and its TCRdb copy is limited to in-frame clones, with some not included. The profile covers about 140,000 clones, with about 80% appearing a single time and 2.2% taken by the ten largest. What was sequenced was PBMCs. The receptor source for this set is a man in his thirties or forties in good health and CMV-seronegative. The CDR3 runs from the conserved cysteine through the conserved F or W. The order of the fields is clone size, J gene, D gene, V gene, CDR3 DNA, CDR3 protein. The D gene is left open where the match is weak. Size values are once, few and many counts, or a class for expanded clones, and some rows have none.

>NA|TRBJ2-7|NA|TRBV6-5
NA
CASSTSTGGHEQYF
>NA|TRBJ2-2|NA|TRBV21-1
TGTGCCAGCAGCAAGGACGCGGGGAGTTTTAACGCGAACACCGGGGAGCTGTTTTTT
CASSKDAGSFNANTGELFF
>medium-sized|TRBJ1-3|NA|TRBV30
TGTGCCGGGGGGTTTTCTGGAAACACCATATATTTT
CAGGFSGNTIYF
>few|TRBJ1-5|TRBD1|TRBV28
TGTGCCAGCAGTTTACAGGGGGCTAGTAGCAATCAGCCCCAGCATTTT
CASSLQGASSNQPQHF
>NA|TRBJ2-1|TRBD2|TRBV11-1
TGTGCCAGCAGCTTAGGGCGGCTAGCGGGAGGCCACCGAGACAATGAGCAGTTCTTC
CASSLGRLAGGHRDNEQFF
>NA|TRBJ2-7|NA|TRBV7-9
TGTGCCAGCAGCATCCCGGGGGGGGGACAGGGATTTGTTTACGAGCAGTACTTC
CASSIPGGGQGFVYEQYF
>NA|TRBJ2-7|TRBD2|TRBV4-3
TGCGCCAGCAGCCAAGCAACTAGCGGGAGTAACGAGCAGTACTTC
CASSQATSGSNEQYF
>NA|TRBJ2-1|NA|TRBV28
TGTGCCAGCACCACGACAACTTCAGGTGAGCAGTTCTTC
CASTTTTSGEQFF
>NA|TRBJ2-2|NA|TRBV4-1
TGCGCCAGCAGCCATCAGAAGACCGGGGAGCTGTTTTTT
CASSHQKTGELFF
>NA|TRBJ2-7|TRBD2|TRBV28
TGTGCCAGCAGCCAACTAGCGGGAGATGACGAGCAGTACTTC
CASSQLAGDDEQYF
>NA|TRBJ2-7|NA|TRBV30
TGTGCCTGGAGTGTACTAGGCCCTGTCGAGCAGTACTTC
CAWSVLGPVEQYF
>once|TRBJ1-5|NA|TRBV29-1
TGCAGCGTTGCTGCGGGGAGCAATCAGCCCCAGCATTTT
CSVAAGSNQPQHF
>NA|TRBJ2-1|NA|TRBV4-3
TGCGCCAGCAGCCAAGATCGGGATAGCTTCAATGAGCAGTTCTTC
CASSQDRDSFNEQFF
>NA|TRBJ2-5|TRBD1|TRBV10-3
TGTGCCATAAACTCCCCGGGACAGGGGAAAGAGACCCAGTACTTC
CAINSPGQGKETQYF